This T cell receptor (beta chain) is from a study of blood T cells in healthy people across ages. Study results and caveats: Higher diversity and more naive CD4+ cells were features of long-lived donors, compared to aged donors.

Germline lookup yields CDR1 MNHNY and CDR2 SVGAGI (reference sequence). The V gene lost 7 bases and the J gene lost 0 bases, with 16 bases spanning the gap. This CDR3 comprises 15 residues. Concerning this clonotype itself: What it recognizes is unknown.

PCR was performed a second time for roughly 7 to 11 cycles using a sample-barcoded 5' primer and a J-beta primer mix. TCRdb re-called the 5' RACE reads with MiXCR, one entry per CDR3 protein. The profile shows more than 1.4 million distinct CDR3 sequences, 40% to 50% of them singletons. The source is a woman younger than 35 in good health. V is TRBV6-6 and J is TRBJ2-7, with D hard to call. The specimen sequenced was blood. The CDR3 here is CASTILGMNSYEQYF. Written as DNA, the CDR3 is TGTGCCAGCACCATTCTGGGTATGAACTCCTACGAGCAGTACTTC.